These 23 T cell receptor beta chains share one sample of origin, sequenced in a study of OX40 agonist ivuxolimab in advanced cancers. Sequenced by immunoSEQ multiplex PCR; TCRdb stores in-frame clones only, minus some. The table has 35,000 to 50,000 clones, about 86% seen once. This material consisted of CD4+ or CD8+ T cells sorted from blood, taken in a trial of the OX40 agonist ivuxolimab. Every receptor here comes from an adult with an advanced solid tumor such as melanoma, head and neck, liver or kidney cancer.

The V and J genes are TRBV28 and TRBJ2-1; D is possibly TRBD1 (6 bases). The CDR3 spans 13 residues. The V gene lost 4 bases and the J gene lost 4 bases, with 8 bases spanning the gap. Germline CDR1 reads MDHEN; CDR2 reads SYDVKM. The DNA for the CDR3 is TGTGCCAGCAGTTCGGACAGTTACAATGAGCAGTTCTTC. Its protein is CASSSDSYNEQFF.

The CDR3 nucleotides are TGCGCCAGCAGCTATTACAGGGGGATGGATGGCTACACCTTC. Translating gives CASSYYRGMDGYTF. The rearrangement links TRBV4-3 to TRBJ1-2; TRBD1 agrees at 8 bases. Germline trimming cut 5 bases from V and 6 bases from J; bases unmatched to any gene: 8. The CDR3 is 14 amino acids. Germline-derived CDR1 and CDR2 are LGHNA and YSLEER.

The chain links TRBV27 to TRBJ2-2; D remains unclear. Trimming pared 0 bases from V and 5 bases from J, leaving 1 base between. The CDR3 runs 12 residues. From germline, CDR1 is MNHEY and CDR2 SMNVEV (reference sequence). CDR3 bases: TGTGCCAGCAGTTTATCTACCGGGGAGCTGTTTTTT. It encodes CASSLSTGELFF.

The chain has TRBV5-6 and TRBJ2-7, with 9 bases fitting TRBD2. CDR1 and CDR2 (germline): SGHDT, YYEEEE. The CDR3 runs 14 residues. Unmatched junction bases numbered 5, after V lost 4 bases and J lost 3 bases. In DNA, the CDR3 is TGTGCCAGCAGCCCGCGGGAGGGACTCTACGAGCAGTACTTC. This encodes CASSPREGLYEQYF. The entire variable domain, with the rest obtained from reference TRBV5-6 and TRBJ2-7, is as follows: DAGVTQSPTHLIKTRGQQVTLRCSPKSGHDTVSWYQQALGQGPQFIFQYYEEEERQRGNFPDRFSGHQFPNYSSELNVNALLLGDSALYLCASSPREGLYEQYFGPGTRLTVT.

J is TRBJ2-2 and V is TRBV9; 8 bases are a match to TRBD1. Germline assignment: CDR1 SGDLS and CDR2 YYNGEE. J gave up 3 bases and V 2 bases, and 9 bases lay outside the gene matches. This CDR3 has 17 amino acids. The DNA of the CDR3 is TGTGCCAGCAGCGTCCCCCAGACACAGGGGGACACCGGGGAGCTGTTTTTT. Residues: CASSVPQTQGDTGELFF.

This chain uses TRBV6-5 with TRBJ1-5, with TRBD1 matching over 7 bases. V shed 7 bases and J 0 bases; nucleotides not matched to a gene: 6. CDR1 is MNHEY, CDR2 SVGAGI, per germline. The CDR3 totals 15 residues. Written as DNA, the CDR3 is TGTGCCAGCAACCTTGACAGGGTTAGCAATCAGCCCCAGCATTTT. It is translated as CASNLDRVSNQPQHF.

V usage is TRBV6-1 and J usage is TRBJ2-3; D gene unclear. CDR1 MNHNS and CDR2 SASEGT come from the germline V gene. The V gene lost 3 bases and the J gene lost 1 base, with 11 bases spanning the gap. CDR3 length: 15 residues. CDR3 sequence: CASSDQTLGTDTQYF. The CDR3 DNA follows: TGTGCCAGCAGTGACCAGACGTTAGGCACAGATACGCAGTATTTT.

The chain combines TRBV27 with TRBJ2-7, with D unclear. Trimming stripped 0 bases from V and 3 bases from J, with 6 bases between. The CDR3 extends over 13 amino acids. Germline loops: CDR1 MNHEY, CDR2 SMNVEV (reference sequence). CDR3 DNA sequence: TGTGCCAGCAGTTTATCCTTCAACTACGAGCAGTACTTC. Protein: CASSLSFNYEQYF.

This clone has only one observation. The chain uses TRBV9 and TRBJ1-2; the D is unclear. Germline CDR1 is SGDLS and CDR2 is YYNGEE. The CDR3 runs 14 residues. V shed 4 bases and J shed 2 bases, with 12 bases lying between them. CDR3 in DNA: TGTGCCAGCAGCTCCCGGGCGGTGAACTATGGCTACACCTTC. Protein product: CASSSRAVNYGYTF.

The genes are TRBV28 and TRBJ1-5, with TRBD1 matching 7 bases. The germline CDR1 and CDR2 sequences are MDHEN and SYDVKM. The CDR3 is 15 residues long. Trimming cost V 6 bases and J 6 bases; bases outside gene matches: 11. CDR3: CASSYYLGDSQPQHF. The CDR3 DNA follows: TGTGCCAGCAGCTACTATCTAGGGGACAGTCAGCCCCAGCATTTT.

CDR3 in DNA: TGTGCCAGCAGTTACTCGGGTGGGACAGATGGCTACACCTTC. Its protein is CASSYSGGTDGYTF. The gene calls are TRBV6-5 and TRBJ1-2, with 7 bases matching TRBD1. Germline trimming cut 0 bases from V and 6 bases from J; bases unmatched to any gene: 4. Looked up from germline, CDR1 is MNHEY and CDR2 is SVGAGI. The CDR3 extends over 14 amino acids.

This chain uses TRBV27 with TRBJ2-1, with 8 nucleotides matching TRBD2. J was trimmed by 4 bases and V by 1 base; bases with no gene match: 6. CDR3 length: 16 residues. Germline-derived CDR1 and CDR2 are MNHEY and SMNVEV (reference sequence). The CDR3 reads CASSLFGGASYNEQFF. Written as DNA, the CDR3 is TGTGCCAGCAGTTTATTCGGGGGGGCATCGTACAATGAGCAGTTCTTC.

The J gene is TRBJ2-7, the V gene TRBV12-5, with TRBD1 matching over 9 bases. CDR1 is LGHNT, CDR2 FRNRAP, per germline. The V gene end was trimmed by 0 bases and the J gene end by 2 bases; junction bases not matched to a gene: 2. This CDR3 contains 15 residues. Here the CDR3 DNA reads TGTGCTAGTGGTTTGGTACAGGGGGCCCCCTACGAGCAGTACTTC. Translating it yields CASGLVQGAPYEQYF.

V and J are TRBV6-5 and TRBJ2-7; 10 nucleotides align to TRBD1. This CDR3 is 14 amino acids long. The germline V gene has CDR1 MNHEY and CDR2 SVGAGI. Trimming removed 0 bases from V and 7 bases from J; junction bases left unmatched: 3. This CDR3 is CASSYSGTGDEQYF. The CDR3 region has the DNA TGTGCCAGCAGTTACTCGGGGACAGGGGATGAGCAGTACTTC.

J is TRBJ1-5 and V is TRBV7-8, with D tentatively TRBD1 (5 bases). Germline V gene lookup returns CDR1 SGHVS and CDR2 FQNEAQ. CDR3 length: 15 amino acids. V was trimmed by 1 base and J by 1 base, leaving 8 bases between them. The chain's CDR3 is CASSLDRTSNQPQHF. The CDR3 DNA is TGTGCCAGCAGCTTAGACCGGACAAGCAATCAGCCCCAGCATTTT.

The genes are TRBV10-1 and TRBJ1-3, with unresolved D. Deletions cut 4 bases from V and 0 bases from J, with 4 bases between. This CDR3 region has 13 residues. Germline CDR1 is WNHNN and CDR2 is SYGVQD (reference sequence). CDR3 DNA: TGCGCCAGCAGTGGAAGCTCTGGAAACACCATATATTTT. This encodes CASSGSSGNTIYF.

Turning to this clone: The sample contains more than one DNA sequence encoding this CDR3. The J gene is TRBJ2-3, the V gene TRBV4-1; tentatively, D is TRBD2 (5 bases). Trimming cost V 3 bases and J 4 bases, with 11 bases left between them. In germline, CDR1 is MGHRA, CDR2 YSYEKL. The CDR3 length is 14 residues. This CDR3 reads CASSQEPGSDTQYF. The CDR3 region has the DNA TGCGCCAGCAGCCAGGAGCCGGGGTCAGATACGCAGTATTTT.

CDR3 DNA sequence: TGTGCCAGCAGCTTAAACCTTTGGGACAGGGGCTACGAGCAGTACTTC. Its translation: CASSLNLWDRGYEQYF. The chain links TRBV11-2 to TRBJ2-7, with 10 bases fitting TRBD1. CDR1 and CDR2 from the germline V gene are SGHAT and FQNNGV. The V segment lost 2 bases and the J segment 3 bases; nucleotides outside the gene matches: 7. This CDR3 has 16 residues. Variable domain in full (rest from reference TRBV11-2 and TRBJ2-7): EAGVAQSPRYKIIEKRQSVAFWCNPISGHATLYWYQQILGQGPKLLIQFQNNGVVDDSQLPKDRFSAERLKGVDSTLKIQPAKLEDSAVYLCASSLNLWDRGYEQYFGPGTRLTVT.

The chain joins TRBV7-8 to TRBJ1-2; D might be TRBD1 (5 bases). Germline V gives CDR1 SGHVS, CDR2 FQNEAQ. Trimming removed 1 base at V and 5 bases at J, with 11 bases between. CDR3 length: 14 residues. In DNA form, the CDR3 reads TGTGCCAGCAGCTTAGATCAGGGTCTGTATGGCTACACCTTC. Translated: CASSLDQGLYGYTF. Drawing the rest from reference TRBV7-8 and TRBJ1-2, the complete variable domain is GAGVSQSPRYKVAKRGQDVALRCDPISGHVSLFWYQQALGQGPEFLTYFQNEAQLDKSGLPSDRFFAERPEGSVSTLKIQRTQQEDSAVYLCASSLDQGLYGYTFGSGTRLTVV.

This clone was observed once. This CDR3 is CASSSIETPFPGTQYF. The CDR3 DNA follows: TGTGCCAGCTCCTCAATCGAGACACCGTTTCCCGGTACGCAGTATTTT. The chain combines TRBV18 with TRBJ2-3; D unclear. V gave up 6 bases and J gave up 8 bases, with 24 bases separating them. The length of the CDR3 is 16 residues. The V gene's germline CDR1 is KGHSH and CDR2 LQKENI. The full variable domain, its missing parts supplied by reference TRBV18 and TRBJ2-3, is NAGVMQNPRHLVRRRGQEARLRCSPMKGHSHVYWYRQLPEEGLKFMVYLQKENIIDESGMPKERFSAEFPKEGPSILRIQQVVRGDSAAYFCASSSIETPFPGTQYFGPGTRLTVL.

This clone occurred once. The V call is TRBV2, the J call TRBJ1-2; 10 bases match TRBD1. The junction had 5 bases not matched to a gene; V was cut back by 6 bases and J by 7 bases. CDR3 size: 13 residues. Germline CDR1 and CDR2: SNHLY and FYNNEI. Written as DNA, the CDR3 is TGTGCCAGCAGAGACAGGGGGCTTAGTGGCTACACCTTC. This sequence encodes CASRDRGLSGYTF.

The chain couples TRBV7-2 to TRBJ2-5, with TRBD1 as a possible D gene (5 bases). The J call may be incorrect, as the DNA end agrees better with TRBJ2-7. Germline loops: CDR1 SGHTA, CDR2 FQGNSA. This CDR3 is built from 18 residues. The DNA of the CDR3 is TGTGCCAGCAGCTTGTTAGGGGTCCCTAACTTTAGCTCCTACGAGCAGTACTTC. As protein: CASSLLGVPNFSSYEQYF.

The chain recombines TRBV29-1 with TRBJ1-2; D unresolved. Trimming took 3 bases from V and 5 from J, leaving 7 bases between them. Looked up from germline, CDR1 is SQVTM and CDR2 is ANQGSEA. This CDR3 contains 11 residues. CDR3 in amino acids: CSVEDGYGYTF. CDR3 nucleotides: TGCAGCGTTGAGGACGGTTATGGCTACACCTTC.